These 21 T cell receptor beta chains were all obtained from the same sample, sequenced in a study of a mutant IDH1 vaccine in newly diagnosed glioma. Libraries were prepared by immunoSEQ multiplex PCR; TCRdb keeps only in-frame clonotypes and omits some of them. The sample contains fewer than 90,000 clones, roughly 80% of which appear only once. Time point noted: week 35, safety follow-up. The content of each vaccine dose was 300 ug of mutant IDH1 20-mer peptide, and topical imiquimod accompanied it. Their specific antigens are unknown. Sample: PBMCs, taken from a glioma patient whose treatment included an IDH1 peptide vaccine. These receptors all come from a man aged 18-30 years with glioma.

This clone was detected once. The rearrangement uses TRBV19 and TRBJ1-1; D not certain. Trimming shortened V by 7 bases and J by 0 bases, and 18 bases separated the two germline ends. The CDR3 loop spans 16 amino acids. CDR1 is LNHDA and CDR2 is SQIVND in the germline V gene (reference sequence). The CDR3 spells CASMLGRNYMNTEAFF. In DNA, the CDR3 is TGTGCCAGTATGTTGGGCAGAAACTACATGAACACTGAAGCTTTCTTT.

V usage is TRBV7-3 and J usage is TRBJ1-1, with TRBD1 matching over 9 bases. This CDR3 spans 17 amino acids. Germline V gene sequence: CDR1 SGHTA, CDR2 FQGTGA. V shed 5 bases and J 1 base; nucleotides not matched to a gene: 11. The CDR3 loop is CASSPRTGVGSNTEAFF. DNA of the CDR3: TGTGCCAGCAGCCCCCGGACAGGGGTTGGTTCGAACACTGAAGCTTTCTTT. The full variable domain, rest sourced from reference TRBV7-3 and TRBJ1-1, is GAGVSQTPSNKVTEKGKYVELRCDPISGHTALYWYRQSLGQGPEFLIYFQGTGAADDSGLPNDRFFAVRPEGSVSTLKIQRTERGDSAVYLCASSPRTGVGSNTEAFFGQGTRLTVV.

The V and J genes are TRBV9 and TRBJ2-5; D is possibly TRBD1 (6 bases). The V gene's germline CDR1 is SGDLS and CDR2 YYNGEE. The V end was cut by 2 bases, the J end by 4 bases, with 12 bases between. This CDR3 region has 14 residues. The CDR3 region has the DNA TGTGCCAGCAGCGTTGGGGGCCACGGAGAGACCCAGTACTTC. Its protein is CASSVGGHGETQYF.

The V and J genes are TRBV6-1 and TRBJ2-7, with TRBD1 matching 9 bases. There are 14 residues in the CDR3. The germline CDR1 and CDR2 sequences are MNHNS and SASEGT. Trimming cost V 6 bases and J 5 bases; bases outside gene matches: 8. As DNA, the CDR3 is TGTGCCAGCAGGAGGGACAGGGATCTCCACGAGCAGTACTTC. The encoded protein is CASRRDRDLHEQYF.

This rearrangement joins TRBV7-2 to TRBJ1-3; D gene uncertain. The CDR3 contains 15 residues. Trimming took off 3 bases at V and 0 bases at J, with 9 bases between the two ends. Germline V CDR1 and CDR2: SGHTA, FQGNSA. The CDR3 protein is CASSFDRGSGNTIYF. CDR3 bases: TGTGCCAGCAGCTTCGACCGAGGCTCTGGAAACACCATATATTTT.

This CDR3 reads CAWNVRVRGGYTF. The CDR3 DNA sequence: TGTGCCTGGAACGTCAGAGTCCGGGGGGGCTACACCTTC. The chain uses TRBV30 and TRBJ1-2; D may be TRBD1 (5 bases). In germline, CDR1 is GTSNPN, CDR2 SVGIG (reference sequence). This CDR3 contains 13 residues. The germline V and J ends were trimmed by 4 bases and 8 bases, with 17 bases remaining between them.

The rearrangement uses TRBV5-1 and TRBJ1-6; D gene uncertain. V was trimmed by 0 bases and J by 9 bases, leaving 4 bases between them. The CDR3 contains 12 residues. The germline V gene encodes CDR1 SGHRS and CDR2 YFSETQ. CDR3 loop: CASSLVGSPLHF. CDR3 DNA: TGCGCCAGCAGCTTGGTGGGTTCACCCCTCCACTTT. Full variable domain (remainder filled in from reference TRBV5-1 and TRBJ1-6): KAGVTQTPRYLIKTRGQQVTLSCSPISGHRSVSWYQQTPGQGLQFLFEYFSETQRNKGNFPGRFSGRQFSNSRSEMNVSTLELGDSALYLCASSLVGSPLHFGNGTRLTVT.

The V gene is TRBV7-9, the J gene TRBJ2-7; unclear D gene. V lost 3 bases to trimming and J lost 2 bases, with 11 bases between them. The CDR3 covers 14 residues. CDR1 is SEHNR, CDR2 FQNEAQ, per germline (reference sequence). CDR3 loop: CASSFSIAPYEQYF. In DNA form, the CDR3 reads TGTGCCAGCAGCTTTAGTATTGCCCCCTACGAGCAGTACTTC. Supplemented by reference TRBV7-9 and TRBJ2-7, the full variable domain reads DTGVSQNPRHKITKRGQNVTFRCDPISEHNRLYWYRQTLGQGPEFLTYFQNEAQLEKSRLLSDRFSAERPKGSFSTLEIQRTEQGDSAMYLCASSFSIAPYEQYFGPGTRLTVT.

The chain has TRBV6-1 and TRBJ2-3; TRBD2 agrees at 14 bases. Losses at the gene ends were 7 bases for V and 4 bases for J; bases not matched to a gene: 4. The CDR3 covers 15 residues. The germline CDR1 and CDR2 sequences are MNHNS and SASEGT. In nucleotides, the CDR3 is TGTGCCAGCACCCAGACTAGCGGGGGGGCAGATACGCAGTATTTT. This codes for CASTQTSGGADTQYF.

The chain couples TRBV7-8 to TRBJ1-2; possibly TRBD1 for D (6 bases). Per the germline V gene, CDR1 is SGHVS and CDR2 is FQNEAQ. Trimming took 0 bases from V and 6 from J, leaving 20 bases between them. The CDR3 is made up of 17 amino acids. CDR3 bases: TGTGCCAGCAGCTTAGCGTTGGACAGTCGACGCGGCGATGGCTACACCTTC. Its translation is CASSLALDSRRGDGYTF.

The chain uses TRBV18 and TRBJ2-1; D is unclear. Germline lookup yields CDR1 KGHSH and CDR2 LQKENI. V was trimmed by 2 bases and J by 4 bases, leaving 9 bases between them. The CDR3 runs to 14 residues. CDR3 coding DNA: TGTGCCAGCTCACCAAGGGCACTTTACAATGAGCAGTTCTTC. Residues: CASSPRALYNEQFF.

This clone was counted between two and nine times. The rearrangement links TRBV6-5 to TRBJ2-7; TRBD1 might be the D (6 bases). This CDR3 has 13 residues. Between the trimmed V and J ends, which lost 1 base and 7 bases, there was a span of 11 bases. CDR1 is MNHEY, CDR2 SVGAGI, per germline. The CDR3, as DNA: TGTGCCAGCAGTTACTTGGCAGGGGAGGAGCAGTACTTC. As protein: CASSYLAGEEQYF.

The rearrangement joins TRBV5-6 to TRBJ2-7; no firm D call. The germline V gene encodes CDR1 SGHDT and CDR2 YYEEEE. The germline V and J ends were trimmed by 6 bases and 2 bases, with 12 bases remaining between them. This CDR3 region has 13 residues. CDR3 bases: TGTGCCAGCACCAAACTGGGAACCTACGAGCAGTACTTC. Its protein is CASTKLGTYEQYF.

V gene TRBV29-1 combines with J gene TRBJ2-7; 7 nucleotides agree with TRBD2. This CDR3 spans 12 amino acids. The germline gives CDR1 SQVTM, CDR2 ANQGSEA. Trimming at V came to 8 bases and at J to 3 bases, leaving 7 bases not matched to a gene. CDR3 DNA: TGCAGCTATAGTGGGGGGGGCTACGAGCAGTACTTC. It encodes CSYSGGGYEQYF.

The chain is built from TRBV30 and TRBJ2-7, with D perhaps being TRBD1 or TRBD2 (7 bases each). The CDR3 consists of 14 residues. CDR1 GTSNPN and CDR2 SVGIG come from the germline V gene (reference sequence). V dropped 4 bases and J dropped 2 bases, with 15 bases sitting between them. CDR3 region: CAWNGQAGAYEQYF. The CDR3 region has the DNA TGTGCCTGGAACGGACAGGCGGGGGCCTACGAGCAGTACTTC.

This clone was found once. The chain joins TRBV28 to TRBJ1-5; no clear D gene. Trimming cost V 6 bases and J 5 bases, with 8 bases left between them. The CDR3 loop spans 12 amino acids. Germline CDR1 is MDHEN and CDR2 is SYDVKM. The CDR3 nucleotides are TGTGCCAGCAGCCTGAACCATCAGCCCCAGCATTTT. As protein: CASSLNHQPQHF.

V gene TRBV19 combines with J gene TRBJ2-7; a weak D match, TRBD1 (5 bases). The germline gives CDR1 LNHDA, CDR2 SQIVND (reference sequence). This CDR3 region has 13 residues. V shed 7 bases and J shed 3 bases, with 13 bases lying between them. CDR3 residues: CASKQASGYEQYF. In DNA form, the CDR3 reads TGTGCCAGTAAACAGGCGTCAGGCTACGAGCAGTACTTC. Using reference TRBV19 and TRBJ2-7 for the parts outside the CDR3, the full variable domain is DGGITQSPKYLFRKEGQNVTLSCEQNLNHDAMYWYRQDPGQGLRLIYYSQIVNDFQKGDIAEGYSVSREKKESFPLTVTSAQKNPTAFYLCASKQASGYEQYFGPGTRLTVT.

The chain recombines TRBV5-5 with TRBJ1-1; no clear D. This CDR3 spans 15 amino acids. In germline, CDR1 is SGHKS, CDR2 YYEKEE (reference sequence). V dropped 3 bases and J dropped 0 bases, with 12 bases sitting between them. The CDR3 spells CASSSSWALNTEAFF. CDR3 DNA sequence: TGTGCCAGCAGCTCGAGTTGGGCCCTGAACACTGAAGCTTTCTTT.

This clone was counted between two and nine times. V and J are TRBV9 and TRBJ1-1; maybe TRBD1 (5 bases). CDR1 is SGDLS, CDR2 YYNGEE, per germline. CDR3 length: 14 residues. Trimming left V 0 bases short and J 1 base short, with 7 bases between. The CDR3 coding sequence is TGTGCCAGCAGCGTAGGACAGAGGAACACTGAAGCTTTCTTT. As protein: CASSVGQRNTEAFF.

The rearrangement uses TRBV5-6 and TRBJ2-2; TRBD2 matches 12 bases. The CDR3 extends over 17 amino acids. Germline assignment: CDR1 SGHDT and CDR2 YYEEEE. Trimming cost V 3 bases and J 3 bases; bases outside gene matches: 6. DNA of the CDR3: TGTGCCAGCAGCTCGCCTAGCGGGGGGGGTGACACCGGGGAGCTGTTTTTT. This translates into CASSSPSGGGDTGELFF.

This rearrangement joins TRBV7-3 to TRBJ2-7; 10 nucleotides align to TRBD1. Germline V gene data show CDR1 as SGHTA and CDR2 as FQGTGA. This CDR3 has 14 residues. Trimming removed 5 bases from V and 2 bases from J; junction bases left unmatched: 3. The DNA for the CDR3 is TGTGCCAGCAGCCCCGACAGGGGGCCCTACGAGCAGTACTTC. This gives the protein CASSPDRGPYEQYF.